Listed below are T cell receptor beta chains from one sample, sequenced in a study of blood T cell repertoires in COVID-19. Produced via immunoSEQ multiplex PCR; TCRdb's table is partial and in-frame only. This table holds about 250,000 clones, around 88% found once. The sequencing input was peripheral blood. The receptors derive from an elderly man with acute or convalescent COVID-19. Each CDR3 is given with its conserved first and last residue. The order of the fields is clone size, D gene, V gene, J gene, CDR3 DNA, CDR3 protein. The D gene is left open where the match is weak. Some rows mark clone size as missing; the rest say once, few, many or name a class of expanded clone.

abundance: NA
d_gene: TRBD2
v_gene: TRBV7-3
j_gene: TRBJ2-3
CDR3nt: TGTGCCAGCAGCTTAGGGGTAGCGGGAGAGATCATGGATACGCAGTATTTT
CDR3aa: CASSLGVAGEIMDTQYF

abundance: NA
d_gene: TRBD2
v_gene: TRBV6-5
j_gene: TRBJ2-3
CDR3nt: TGTGCCAGCATCAAGACTAGCGGGACTGGAGATACGCAGTATTTT
CDR3aa: CASIKTSGTGDTQYF

abundance: NA
d_gene: TRBD1
v_gene: TRBV27
j_gene: TRBJ1-3
CDR3nt: TGTGCCAGTGCTATAAGGGGGCCTGGAAACACCATATATTTT
CDR3aa: CASAIRGPGNTIYF

abundance: NA
d_gene: NA
v_gene: TRBV19
j_gene: TRBJ1-5
CDR3nt: TGTGCCAGTAGTATAGATCTTCGGACATGGGATAGCAATCAGCCCCAGCATTTT
CDR3aa: CASSIDLRTWDSNQPQHF

abundance: NA
d_gene: NA
v_gene: TRBV3-1/TRBV3-2
j_gene: TRBJ2-1
CDR3nt: TGTGCCAGCAGCCAATTAAGGGGGACCTACAATGAGCAGTTCTTC
CDR3aa: CASSQLRGTYNEQFF

abundance: NA
d_gene: TRBD1
v_gene: TRBV6-2/TRBV6-3
j_gene: TRBJ1-6
CDR3nt: TGTGCCAGCAGCCGTAGACAGGGGGAAAATTCACCCCTCCACTTT
CDR3aa: CASSRRQGENSPLHF

abundance: few
d_gene: TRBD2
v_gene: TRBV29-1
j_gene: TRBJ2-7
CDR3nt: TGCAGCGTTGGTTTGGGAGGGAGGCCCTACGAGCAGTACTTC
CDR3aa: CSVGLGGRPYEQYF

abundance: NA
d_gene: NA
v_gene: TRBV27
j_gene: TRBJ2-3
CDR3nt: TGTGCCAGCCGCAGGGCAGGCGGCACAGATACGCAGTATTTT
CDR3aa: CASRRAGGTDTQYF

abundance: NA
d_gene: NA
v_gene: TRBV28
j_gene: TRBJ2-7
CDR3nt: TGTGCCAGCAGTCTACAGGGGGTAAAGCGGGGCGAGCAGTACTTC
CDR3aa: CASSLQGVKRGEQYF

abundance: once
d_gene: TRBD2
v_gene: TRBV5-1
j_gene: TRBJ2-1
CDR3nt: TGCGCCAGCAGCAGGGATAGCGGGGGCTCCTACAATGAGCAGTTCTTC
CDR3aa: CASSRDSGGSYNEQFF

abundance: NA
d_gene: TRBD1
v_gene: TRBV6-2/TRBV6-3
j_gene: TRBJ1-6
CDR3nt: TGTGCCAGCAGTTGGGACAGGGGAAACTATTCACCCCTCCACTTT
CDR3aa: CASSWDRGNYSPLHF

abundance: NA
d_gene: NA
v_gene: TRBV29-1
j_gene: TRBJ2-7
CDR3nt: TGCAGCGTGGAGGACAGTTCCTACGAGCAGTACTTC
CDR3aa: CSVEDSSYEQYF

abundance: NA
d_gene: TRBD1
v_gene: TRBV7-2
j_gene: TRBJ2-1
CDR3nt: TGTGCCAGCAGTCTAGGGACAGGGCACAATGAGCAGTTCTTC
CDR3aa: CASSLGTGHNEQFF

abundance: once
d_gene: TRBD1
v_gene: TRBV2
j_gene: TRBJ2-5
CDR3nt: TGTGCCAGCAGTGATTGGGCAGGGGGCAGAGAGACCCAGTACTTC
CDR3aa: CASSDWAGGRETQYF

abundance: NA
d_gene: TRBD2
v_gene: TRBV4-3
j_gene: TRBJ2-2
CDR3nt: TGCGCCAGCAGCCAAGAGTGGGGACTAGCCCGAGCCGCCGGGGAGCTGTTTTTT
CDR3aa: CASSQEWGLARAAGELFF

abundance: NA
d_gene: NA
v_gene: TRBV29-1
j_gene: TRBJ2-3
CDR3nt: TGCGGGGGGGACACATCTGGGGATACGCAGTATTTT
CDR3aa: CGGDTSGDTQYF

abundance: NA
d_gene: NA
v_gene: TRBV19
j_gene: TRBJ2-5
CDR3nt: TGTGCCAGTAGTACCCTGGAACGCGGGACCCAGTACTTC
CDR3aa: CASSTLERGTQYF

abundance: NA
d_gene: NA
v_gene: TRBV9
j_gene: TRBJ2-1
CDR3nt: TGTGCCAGCAGCCTTCGCGCAGGCGCTTACAATGAGCAGTTCTTC
CDR3aa: CASSLRAGAYNEQFF

abundance: NA
d_gene: TRBD1
v_gene: TRBV6-6
j_gene: TRBJ1-5
CDR3nt: TGTGCCAGCAGCGTTCAGGGGGCTCAGAGCAATCAGCCCCAGCATTTT
CDR3aa: CASSVQGAQSNQPQHF

abundance: NA
d_gene: TRBD1
v_gene: TRBV18
j_gene: TRBJ2-2
CDR3nt: TGTGCCAGCTCACCAGAAGGCAGGGGGTCCGGGGAGCTGTTTTTT
CDR3aa: CASSPEGRGSGELFF

abundance: NA
d_gene: NA
v_gene: TRBV7-2
j_gene: TRBJ1-2
CDR3nt: TGTGCCAGCAGCGCTGGACTTAATGGGGGCTACACCTTC
CDR3aa: CASSAGLNGGYTF

abundance: NA
d_gene: TRBD2
v_gene: TRBV7-2
j_gene: TRBJ2-5
CDR3nt: TGTGCCAGCAGCTTCCGGACTAGCGGGGCAATGATGGACTTC
CDR3aa: CASSFRTSGAMMDF

abundance: NA
d_gene: NA
v_gene: TRBV5-8
j_gene: TRBJ2-6
CDR3nt: TGTGCCAGCAGGTCAAGACCGGGACAATCCTCTGGGGCCAACGTCCTGACTTTC
CDR3aa: CASRSRPGQSSGANVLTF

abundance: once
d_gene: TRBD1
v_gene: TRBV5-1
j_gene: TRBJ2-7
CDR3nt: TGCGCCAGCACCCAGGGGGACGGCTACGAGCAGTACTTC
CDR3aa: CASTQGDGYEQYF

abundance: NA
d_gene: TRBD1
v_gene: TRBV11-3
j_gene: TRBJ2-2
CDR3nt: TGTGCCAGCAGCGTCGGGACAGAGAGGACCGGGGAGCTGTTTTTT
CDR3aa: CASSVGTERTGELFF

abundance: NA
d_gene: TRBD1
v_gene: TRBV6-2/TRBV6-3
j_gene: TRBJ2-1
CDR3nt: TGTGCCAGCAGCCTCCTAGGACAGGGGGCTCACAATGAGCAGTTCTTC
CDR3aa: CASSLLGQGAHNEQFF

abundance: NA
d_gene: NA
v_gene: TRBV19
j_gene: TRBJ2-7
CDR3nt: TGTGCCAGTAGTATCTCCGGCGGGGTGGGGGAGCAGTACTTC
CDR3aa: CASSISGGVGEQYF

abundance: NA
d_gene: TRBD2
v_gene: TRBV20-1
j_gene: TRBJ2-7
CDR3nt: TGCAGTGCTAGTAGGACTAGCGGGGGGGACTACGAGCAGTACTTC
CDR3aa: CSASRTSGGDYEQYF

abundance: NA
d_gene: TRBD2
v_gene: TRBV15
j_gene: TRBJ2-1
CDR3nt: TGTGCCACCAGCGCTCAAGCGGGGGAAGATGAGCAGTTCTTC
CDR3aa: CATSAQAGEDEQFF

abundance: once
d_gene: TRBD1
v_gene: TRBV27
j_gene: TRBJ2-7
CDR3nt: TGTGCCAGCAGTGCATATGGACAGGGTACCCACGAGCAGTACTTC
CDR3aa: CASSAYGQGTHEQYF

abundance: NA
d_gene: TRBD1
v_gene: TRBV18
j_gene: TRBJ1-4
CDR3nt: TGTGCCAGCTCAGATCCGGGACAGCCTGGTGAAAAACTGTTTTTT
CDR3aa: CASSDPGQPGEKLFF

abundance: NA
d_gene: NA
v_gene: TRBV11-2
j_gene: TRBJ2-7
CDR3nt: TGTGCCAGCAGCTTAGATTCAAATTCCTACGAGCAGTACTTC
CDR3aa: CASSLDSNSYEQYF

abundance: NA
d_gene: TRBD2
v_gene: TRBV9
j_gene: TRBJ2-1
CDR3nt: TGTGCCAGCAGCTCCTATTATACTAGCGACTACAATGAGCAGTTCTTC
CDR3aa: CASSSYYTSDYNEQFF

abundance: NA
d_gene: NA
v_gene: TRBV7-9
j_gene: TRBJ2-3
CDR3nt: TGTGCCAGCAGCCAGGGGCTAGACACAGATACGCAGTATTTT
CDR3aa: CASSQGLDTDTQYF

abundance: NA
d_gene: TRBD1
v_gene: TRBV7-9
j_gene: TRBJ2-3
CDR3nt: TGTGCCAGCAGTCCTGGACAGGGGTTGTTAGATACGCAGTATTTT
CDR3aa: CASSPGQGLLDTQYF

abundance: once
d_gene: TRBD2
v_gene: TRBV28
j_gene: TRBJ2-3
CDR3nt: TGTGCCACCAGGGCGGGAGTCACAGATACGCAGTATTTT
CDR3aa: CATRAGVTDTQYF

abundance: NA
d_gene: TRBD2
v_gene: TRBV20-1
j_gene: TRBJ2-4
CDR3nt: TGCAGTGCTAGTCCGATCCTAGCGGGGGGGCCCGGAAACATTCAGTACTTC
CDR3aa: CSASPILAGGPGNIQYF

abundance: NA
d_gene: NA
v_gene: TRBV6-2/TRBV6-3
j_gene: TRBJ2-3
CDR3nt: TGTGCCAGCAGTTACCGACAGGTTAGCACAGATACGCAGTATTTT
CDR3aa: CASSYRQVSTDTQYF

abundance: NA
d_gene: NA
v_gene: TRBV28
j_gene: TRBJ1-2
CDR3nt: TGTGCCAGCAGTCCTACGGAGGGGCGAGAGGCCCAGATGAGAGGGGGCTACACCTTC
CDR3aa: CASSPTEGREAQMRGGYTF

abundance: once
d_gene: NA
v_gene: TRBV7-9
j_gene: TRBJ2-7
CDR3nt: TGTGCCAGCAGCTTAACAGGAGTCGAGCAGTACTTC
CDR3aa: CASSLTGVEQYF

abundance: NA
d_gene: NA
v_gene: TRBV7-2
j_gene: TRBJ2-3
CDR3nt: TGTGCCAGCAGCTTGGCCCCTCGGGGCACAGATACGCAGTATTTT
CDR3aa: CASSLAPRGTDTQYF

abundance: once
d_gene: TRBD1
v_gene: TRBV28
j_gene: TRBJ1-1
CDR3nt: TGTGCCAGCAGTTCACCCCAGGGGGCCAACACTGAAGCTTTCTTT
CDR3aa: CASSSPQGANTEAFF

abundance: NA
d_gene: NA
v_gene: TRBV19
j_gene: TRBJ2-3
CDR3nt: TGTGCCAGTAGTCCGGTTGCTAGCACAGATACGCAGTATTTT
CDR3aa: CASSPVASTDTQYF